A selection of T cell receptor beta chains follows, all from one sample in a study of spatial heterogeneity in lung cancer. TCRdb reprocessed the 5' RACE reads with MiXCR, giving one entry per CDR3 protein. This sample has 85,000 to 100,000 distinct CDR3 sequences, with less than 20% found just once. The specimen comprised PBMCs, sampled at follow-up. The source is a male donor with early-stage non-small cell lung cancer. Both conserved end residues are trimmed from each CDR3. Fields, in order: J gene, V gene, CDR3 protein.

>TRBJ2-6|TRBV2
ASSSGANVLT
>TRBJ2-1|TRBV30
AWRAEGTLYNEQF
>TRBJ2-3|TRBV4-1
ASSLLRGAGSTDTQY
>TRBJ2-1|TRBV5-4
ASSVGLAGSYNEQF
>TRBJ1-4|TRBV7-2
ASSLVASEKLF
>TRBJ1-1|TRBV3-1
ASTGTEYTEAF
>TRBJ2-1|TRBV24-1
ATSDLFHDEQF
>TRBJ2-1|TRBV3-1
ASSQKLAASSYNEQF
>TRBJ2-5|TRBV6-6
ASSYPSSGRRETQY
>TRBJ2-7|TRBV7-8
ASSLMLAYEQY
>TRBJ2-7|TRBV5-1
ASSPSTGGFEQY
>TRBJ2-2|TRBV9
ASSSMDRVNTGELF
>TRBJ1-6|TRBV4-1
ASSQPTGVNSPLH
>TRBJ1-4|TRBV4-3
ASSHLDRGNEKLF
>TRBJ1-1|TRBV5-1
ASSFGDQNTEAF
>TRBJ1-2|TRBV7-8
ASSSGTGQGQGYT
>TRBJ2-5|TRBV29-1
SVARSGGRGGQETQY
>TRBJ2-5|TRBV3-1
ASSSRDTSQETQY
>TRBJ2-1|TRBV5-1
ASSAAPGNEQF
>TRBJ1-5|TRBV15
ATSRGIGTGDQPQH
>TRBJ1-6|TRBV29-1
SASLGTGDSPLH
>TRBJ2-6|TRBV7-8
ASSIGDRRSGANVLT
>TRBJ2-3|TRBV20-1
SADGLAGADTQY
>TRBJ2-5|TRBV7-2
ASSSQTQY
>TRBJ2-5|TRBV7-9
ASSFSGILGETQY
>TRBJ2-4|TRBV21-1
ASSKESGQFGNIQY
>TRBJ2-3|TRBV5-6
ASSLRGMGTDTQY
>TRBJ1-1|TRBV5-1
ASSLVQGAGTEAF